The rows below give T cell receptor beta chains drawn from one sample of a study of shared clonotypes between healthy human individuals. Method: immunoSEQ multiplex PCR; TCRdb's copy keeps in-frame clones and lacks some. The data show about 2.2 million clones, around 93% seen once. The sequencing input was naive CD8+ T cells from PBMCs. All receptors come from a man aged 18 to 35 in good health. Some clones in this sample may be carry-over from other donors' samples. Both conserved end residues are part of each CDR3. Each record gives: clone size, D gene, J gene, V gene, CDR3 protein, CDR3 DNA. The D gene is left open where the match is weak. Size is omitted from some rows. Given values are once, few, many or a class for expanded clones.

. TRBD2 TRBJ2-7 TRBV9 CASSVGVVLAGAGEQYF TGTGCCAGCAGCGTAGGCGTAGTACTAGCGGGTGCCGGGGAGCAGTACTTC
. . TRBJ2-1 TRBV27 CASALQTVSSYNEQFF TGTGCCAGCGCTCTCCAGACAGTGAGCTCCTACAATGAGCAGTTCTTC
. TRBD2 TRBJ2-7 TRBV29-1 CSVPAGGPYEQYF TGCAGCGTTCCGGCGGGAGGGCCCTACGAGCAGTACTTC
. . TRBJ2-3 TRBV9 CASSVGVQSSTDTQYF TGTGCCAGCAGCGTAGGGGTTCAGTCTAGCACAGATACGCAGTATTTT
. TRBD2 TRBJ2-1 TRBV28 CASSPERERLYNEQFF TGTGCCAGCAGCCCAGAGCGGGAGCGGCTCTACAATGAGCAGTTCTTC
. . TRBJ2-7 TRBV11-2 CASSLTRTDISYEQYF TGTGCCAGCAGCTTAACGAGGACAGACATCTCCTACGAGCAGTACTTC
once . TRBJ2-7 TRBV10-3 CAISESSGIEQYF TGTGCCATCAGTGAGTCCTCTGGGATCGAGCAGTACTTC
. . TRBJ1-2 TRBV25-1 CASSESLLNPYGYTF TGTGCCAGCAGTGAATCGCTACTTAATCCCTATGGCTACACCTTC
. TRBD1 TRBJ1-2 TRBV29-1 CSVGTGVFRYTF TGCAGCGTGGGGACAGGGGTGTTTCGCTACACCTTC
. TRBD2 TRBJ2-1 TRBV28 CASSNSGRAYNEQFF TGTGCCAGCTCAAATAGCGGGAGGGCCTACAATGAGCAGTTCTTC
once . TRBJ2-7 TRBV30 CAWTLPRGGYEQYF TGTGCCTGGACCCTACCCAGGGGCGGGTACGAGCAGTACTTC
. . TRBJ2-3 TRBV19 CASSMRFESVGRTDTQYF TGTGCCAGTAGTATGCGGTTCGAGAGTGTCGGACGCACAGATACGCAGTATTTT
. . TRBJ1-1 TRBV29-1 CSATIWGTEDTEAFF TGCAGCGCAACTATTTGGGGGACGGAAGACACTGAAGCTTTCTTT